This TCR beta chain derives from a study of T cell repertoires in cytomegalovirus infection. As to this clonotype: What it binds is not known.

V lost 4 bases and J lost 8; bases outside the gene matches: 8. Germline loops: CDR1 SGHVS, CDR2 FNYEAQ. The CDR3 covers 15 residues. In TCRdb, the reads were re-called with MiXCR into one record per CDR3 protein. The sample holds approximately 500,000 distinct CDR3 sequences, roughly a third seen once. Study conclusions and caveats: CMV-specific TCR beta clonotypes restricted by HLA-C were the ones dominating the ex vivo response.

V gene TRBV7-6 combines with J gene TRBJ1-6; 7 bases match TRBD1. Material: cultured PBMCs, obtained from culture after CMV antigen stimulation. This receptor was identified in a human donor in good health (CMV status not recorded). Some clones in this sample may be carry-over from other donors' samples. The CDR3 protein is CASSSWTGLDSPLHF. CDR3 in DNA: TGTGCCAGCAGCTCTTGGACAGGTTTAGATTCACCCCTCCACTTT.